The present entry profiles one TCR beta chain with its context. Its antigen is not known. One junction end does not reproduce the germline sequence, and a read error may be involved. CDR1 is SGHTA and CDR2 is FQGNSA in the germline V gene. This CDR3 has 13 amino acids. This sample is drawn from a study of T cells in Graves' hyperthyroidism and ophthalmopathy. Study-wide results and limits: The model forecast ophthalmopathy, anticipating it by a median around 6.5 months before onset. Most clonotypes that expanded in the thyroid above 0.001 also showed up in blood.

The CDR3 regions of TCR beta were amplified from RNA transcripts. The TCR CDR3 was amplified in a first-round RT-PCR using the HTBI primer set. From the multiplex PCR reads, TCRdb called clonotypes with MiXCR, one entry per CDR3 protein. This sample has fewer than 350,000 distinct CDR3 sequences, with 13% found just once. Sequencing was performed on blood. This TCR came from a woman between 25 and 40 years old with Graves' hyperthyroidism that later progressed to Graves' ophthalmopathy. This rearrangement joins TRBV7-2 to TRBJ2-2, with D perhaps TRBD2 (6 bases). The DNA of the CDR3 is TGTGCCAGCACTATGAGGCGCACCGGGGGGCTGTTTTTT. The encoded protein is CASTMRRTGGLFF. The variable domain in full, with the rest retrieved from reference TRBV7-2 and TRBJ2-2, is GAGVSQSPSNKVTEKGKDVELRCDPISGHTALYWYRQSLGQGLEFLIYFQGNSAPDKSGLPSDRFSAERTGGSVSTLTIQRTQQEDSAVYLCASTMRRTGGLFFGEGSRLTVL.